The rows below give T cell receptor beta chains drawn from one sample of a study of T cell changes during pregnancy in multiple sclerosis. Profiled with immunoSEQ multiplex PCR; TCRdb holds only in-frame clones, not every one. The sample lists more than 50,000 clones; 94% were seen once. The material was CD8+ T cells from peripheral blood mononuclear cells, obtained after pregnancy. All receptors derive from a female donor with multiple sclerosis, enrolled in a pregnancy study. The CDR3 runs from the conserved cysteine through the conserved F or W.

j_call v_call cdr3_aa
TRBJ2-7 TRBV28 CASSAPRSYEQYF
TRBJ1-1 TRBV7-2 CASSFPGLNTEAFF
TRBJ2-2 TRBV4-1 CASSRLAGTGTGELFF
TRBJ1-1 TRBV5-1 CASSPRQGMNTEAFF
TRBJ2-5 TRBV12-5 CASGTGTGTRETQYF
TRBJ2-1 TRBV29-1 CSVRGHKSRNEQFF
TRBJ2-3 TRBV7-2 CASSQDREWVTDTQYF
TRBJ2-6 TRBV27 CASSLGGAEGANVLTF
TRBJ1-1 TRBV6-1 CASSVRGMNTEAFF
TRBJ2-7 TRBV14 CASSHQRQGVYEQYF
TRBJ1-5 TRBV25-1 CASSEFGTASNQPQHF
TRBJ2-1 TRBV5-1 CASSWTSGGVNEQFF
TRBJ2-2 TRBV4-1 CASSLQGRAGVAGELFF
TRBJ2-2 TRBV11-3 CASRDKNTGELFF
TRBJ2-7 TRBV18 CASSSTTGNHEQYF
TRBJ2-3 TRBV30 CAWSVGLADTDTQYF
TRBJ2-7 TRBV27 CASSPRDRETYEQYF
TRBJ1-5 TRBV6-1 CASFFGTGVDQPQHF
TRBJ2-7 TRBV9 CASSDHRDEQYF
TRBJ1-1 TRBV19 CASSIGVNTEAFF
TRBJ2-1 TRBV14 CASSHPGTGTYNEQFF
TRBJ2-7 TRBV30 CAWSEYRGSYEQYF
TRBJ1-5 TRBV25-1 CASSEYGNQPQHF
TRBJ2-7 TRBV2 CASRDPGLSYEQYF
TRBJ1-1 TRBV5-4 CASSCRGYPEAFF
TRBJ2-1 TRBV29-1 CSAFDPEGRYNEQFF
TRBJ1-4 TRBV2 CASSEDLDRKKGVFF
TRBJ2-7 TRBV14 CASSDGTSAWVSHEQYF
TRBJ2-7 TRBV10-3 CAISETGYEQYF
TRBJ2-6 TRBV5-4 CASSLEGATSGANVLTF
TRBJ1-2 TRBV6-1 CASWALSHGYTF
TRBJ2-3 TRBV7-8 CASSSRGITNTQYF
TRBJ2-7 TRBV7-9 CASSSYGQGMYQQYF
TRBJ2-1 TRBV5-4 CASSLKREVRNEQFF
TRBJ2-7 TRBV4-1 CASSPGTLVRYF
TRBJ1-1 TRBV30 CAFGTGQGASEAFF
TRBJ2-7 TRBV7-9 CASSGGEQYF
TRBJ2-7 TRBV11-2 CASSAGLAGLTAYEQYF
TRBJ2-2 TRBV25-1 CASSERWSNTGELFF
TRBJ2-1 TRBV19 CASSTLLATSYNEQFF
TRBJ2-1 TRBV5-6 CASSRGGQGHNEQFF
TRBJ2-7 TRBV12-5 CASGFQYEQYF
TRBJ2-3 TRBV7-9 CASSFTAGITDTQYF
TRBJ1-2 TRBV19 CASTPRGSGYGYTF
TRBJ2-7 TRBV5-1 CASSFSAGGYEQYF
TRBJ1-2 TRBV19 CASSIGAANGYTF
TRBJ2-5 TRBV5-1 CASSLAGQPQETQYF
TRBJ1-2 TRBV27 CASSSGQIYGYTF
TRBJ2-7 TRBV5-1 CASSLGTPSYEQYF
TRBJ2-3 TRBV5-4 CASSFDSSSTDTQYF
TRBJ1-5 TRBV7-8 CASSLTGQGAYQPQHF
TRBJ2-7 TRBV2 CASMGDHYEQYF
TRBJ2-1 TRBV7-9 CASKTLGFSGTPNDNEQFF